These 16 T cell receptor beta chains originate from one sample sequenced in a study of T cell repertoires in ileal Crohn's disease. Sequencing was performed with immunoSEQ multiplex PCR; in TCRdb, only in-frame clones are kept and a portion is missing. Of around 15,000 clones listed, approximately 70% are singletons. Sequencing was done on a sample of ileal tissue. These TCRs come from an adult with Crohn's disease.

V and J are TRBV4-1 and TRBJ2-5; possibly TRBD1 for D (5 bases). Matching the DNA end better, TRBJ2-7 makes the J call doubtful. This CDR3 spans 16 amino acids. Germline V gene data show CDR1 as MGHRA and CDR2 as YSYEKL. The CDR3 spells CASSQAAQGLSYEQYF. DNA of the CDR3: TGCGCCAGCAGCCAAGCAGCCCAGGGCCTCTCCTACGAGCAGTACTTC.

The rearrangement links TRBV21-1 to TRBJ1-4; the table's TRBD1 call for D was not verified on the DNA. TRBV21-1 is annotated as a pseudogene. The CDR3 runs to 16 residues. The CDR3 is CASSKDPGRTNEKLFF. In DNA, the CDR3 is TGTGCCAGCAGCAAAGATCCTGGCAGGACAAATGAAAAACTGTTTTTT.

V usage is TRBV10-2 and J usage is TRBJ2-3; TRBD2 might be the D (6 bases). The CDR3 contains 12 residues. V gave up 3 bases and J gave up 8 bases, with 9 bases separating them. The germline CDR1 and CDR2 sequences are WSHSY and SAAADI. The CDR3 loop is CASSDLGGTQYF. Written as DNA, the CDR3 is TGCGCCAGCAGTGACCTGGGAGGTACGCAGTATTTT.

The genes are TRBV4-1 and TRBJ2-5; D perhaps matches TRBD2 (6 bases). CDR3 size: 15 residues. The V end lost 1 base, the J end lost 7 bases, and 16 bases lay between the germline ends. CDR1 and CDR2 (germline): MGHRA, YSYEKL. The DNA for the CDR3 is TGCGCCAGCAGCCAAGTAGGAGGGGTCGGAGCGACCCAGTACTTC. Residues: CASSQVGGVGATQYF.

The genes are TRBV25-1 and TRBJ2-2, with 10 bases matching TRBD1. This CDR3 has 17 amino acids. The J segment lost 7 bases and the V segment lost 2 bases, leaving 10 bases of the junction unmatched. CDR1 is MGHDK and CDR2 is SYGVNS in the germline V gene. Written as DNA, the CDR3 is TGTGCCAGCAGTGAAGAACCGGGGACAGGGGCTGGCGGGGAGCTGTTTTTT. It encodes CASSEEPGTGAGGELFF.

The chain uses TRBV9 and TRBJ1-1; no firm D call. V shed 4 bases and J shed 0 bases, with 31 bases lying between them. Per germline, CDR1 SGDLS and CDR2 YYNGEE. There are 21 residues in the CDR3. The CDR3 protein is CASSTPKGGDEWGGMNTEAFF. The CDR3 DNA follows: TGTGCCAGCAGCACCCCCAAGGGCGGTGATGAGTGGGGAGGGATGAACACTGAAGCTTTCTTT.

V is TRBV29-1 and J is TRBJ2-3, with 12 bases that match TRBD2. Germline trimming cut 6 bases from V and 0 bases from J; bases unmatched to any gene: 7. This CDR3 has 16 residues. Germline CDR1 SQVTM, CDR2 ANQGSEA. This chain's CDR3 is CSVNGLAGLSTDTQYF. The CDR3 DNA reads TGCAGCGTCAATGGACTAGCGGGACTTAGCACAGATACGCAGTATTTT.

This chain uses TRBV7-2 with TRBJ2-7; TRBD2 agrees at 8 bases. The germline CDR1 and CDR2 sequences are SGHTA and FQGNSA. CDR3 length: 14 amino acids. V dropped 6 bases and J dropped 2; count of bases not matched to a gene: 6. CDR3 in amino acids: CASSLAGPPYEQYF. CDR3 nucleotide sequence: TGTGCCAGCAGTCTAGCGGGTCCCCCCTACGAGCAGTACTTC.

This chain uses TRBV10-2 with TRBJ2-7; 8 bases map to TRBD1. Unmatched junction bases numbered 5, after V lost 3 bases and J lost 10 bases. Germline V gives CDR1 WSHSY, CDR2 SAAADI. The CDR3 consists of 12 residues. The CDR3 reads CASSEGDRLQYF. For the CDR3, the DNA is TGCGCCAGCAGTGAAGGGGACAGGCTACAGTACTTC.

The chain combines TRBV10-3 with TRBJ1-1, with a tentative D call TRBD1 (5 bases). Trimming took off 0 bases at V and 4 bases at J, with 9 bases between the two ends. The length of the CDR3 is 14 residues. Germline-derived CDR1 and CDR2 are ENHRY and SYGVKD. CDR3 loop: CAISESRGTTEAFF. The DNA for the CDR3 is TGTGCCATCAGTGAGTCGCGGGGGACCACTGAAGCTTTCTTT.

The chain couples TRBV5-6 to TRBJ1-4; weak D call: TRBD1 (5 bases). This CDR3 has 14 amino acids. With 1 base removed from V and 7 bases from J, the gap between germline ends came to 11 bases. From germline, CDR1 is SGHDT and CDR2 YYEEEE. CDR3 region: CASSLMTAGEKLFF. CDR3 nucleotide sequence: TGTGCCAGCAGCTTGATGACAGCGGGTGAAAAACTGTTTTTT.

The chain has TRBV7-2 and TRBJ2-1, with 8 bases aligning to TRBD2. Germline V CDR1 and CDR2: SGHTA, FQGNSA. The ends lost 4 bases at V and 5 bases at J; junction bases unmatched: 10. The CDR3 runs to 16 residues. This CDR3 is CASSSPGLAVNNEQFF. Written as DNA, the CDR3 is TGTGCCAGCAGCTCCCCCGGACTAGCTGTGAACAATGAGCAGTTCTTC.

The chain is built from TRBV5-4 and TRBJ2-5; weak D call: TRBD1 (6 bases). The V end lost 0 bases, the J end lost 4 bases, and 10 bases lay between the germline ends. Germline V gives CDR1 SGHNT, CDR2 YYREEE (reference sequence). The CDR3 is made up of 14 amino acids. This CDR3 is CASSLGRGSETQYF. CDR3 bases: TGTGCCAGCAGCTTGGGCAGGGGTTCAGAGACCCAGTACTTC.

DNA of the CDR3: TGTGCCAGCAGGGGTGGGACAGGGGGCCCCTACGAGCAGTACTTC. Its protein product is CASRGGTGGPYEQYF. This chain joins TRBV6-6 and TRBJ2-7, with 12 bases identical to TRBD1. The V gene's germline CDR1 is MNHNY and CDR2 SVGAGI (reference sequence). This CDR3 is 15 amino acids long. The V gene end was trimmed by 6 bases and the J gene end by 2 bases; junction bases not matched to a gene: 5.

The gene calls are TRBV19 and TRBJ2-5, with D unclear. The assigned J gene may be wrong: the sequence end matches TRBJ2-7 better. CDR3 length: 16 amino acids. Germline V gives CDR1 LNHDA, CDR2 SQIVND (reference sequence). CDR3 DNA sequence: TGTGCCAGTAGTAGAGTCCACAGAACCAGCTCCTACGAGCAGTACTTC. Protein product: CASSRVHRTSSYEQYF.

The V call is TRBV2, the J call TRBJ1-2; D gene uncertain. Germline values: CDR1 SNHLY, CDR2 FYNNEI. V was clipped by 1 base and J by 8 bases, with 11 bases between them. This CDR3 region has 13 residues. The DNA for the CDR3 is TGTGCCAGCAGTGAAGAGAGGATAGGAGGCTACACCTTC. It translates to CASSEERIGGYTF.